Only one count was recorded for the clone carrying this T cell receptor beta chain. Antigen unknown. The sample is drawn from a study of cytomegalovirus exposure and HLA in healthy donors. Broader study findings: The study dropped some indistinguishable V segments, TRBV6-2 and TRBV6-3 among them. Cytomegalovirus association was assigned to about 180 TCR beta chains. Later analysis reportedly placed an Asian-associated ancestry cluster below the approximately 700-donor mean in N-insertions. In a later analysis, at a false discovery rate of 0.05, 16,951 TCR beta sequences were associated with HLA alleles.

The PCR had 60 Vbeta and 13 Jbeta primers. The data were produced by immunoSEQ multiplex PCR, yet TCRdb's version contains in-frame clones alone and is incomplete. The sample holds about 130,000 clones, 75% to 85% seen once. The germline V gene has CDR1 LGHNA and CDR2 YNFKEQ. CDR3 length: 16 amino acids. The V segment lost 0 bases and the J segment 3 bases; nucleotides outside the gene matches: 6. V gene TRBV4-2 combines with J gene TRBJ2-7; TRBD1 matches at 9 bases. The TCR originated in a man aged 45 to 65 in good health and CMV-seronegative. Sequencing was carried out using PBMCs. The CDR3 coding sequence is TGTGCCAGCAGCCAAGAACTAACAGGGGGCATCTACGAGCAGTACTTC. As protein: CASSQELTGGIYEQYF.